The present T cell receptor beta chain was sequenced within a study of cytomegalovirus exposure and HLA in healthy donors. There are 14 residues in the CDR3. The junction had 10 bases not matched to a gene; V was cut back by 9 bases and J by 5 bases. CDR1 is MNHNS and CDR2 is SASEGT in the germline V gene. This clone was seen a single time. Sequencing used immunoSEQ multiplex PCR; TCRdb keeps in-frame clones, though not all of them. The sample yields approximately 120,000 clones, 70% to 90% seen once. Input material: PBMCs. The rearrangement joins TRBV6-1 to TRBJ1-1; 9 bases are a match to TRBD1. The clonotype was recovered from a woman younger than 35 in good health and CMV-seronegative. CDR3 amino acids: CASTRTGVRTEAFF. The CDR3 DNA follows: TGTGCCAGTACTAGGACAGGGGTAAGGACTGAAGCTTTCTTT.